The entry below gives a single TCR beta chain sequence along with its context. Antigen unknown. An equimolar mix of two oligonucleotides served as the beta constant-region primer for TRBC1 and TRBC2. TCRdb reanalysed the UMI-ligation and nested PCR reads using MiXCR and keeps one entry per CDR3 protein. The table records 29,000 or so distinct CDR3 sequences, around 11% of them present only once. This entry is derived from a study of naive and memory T cell subsets. Study-wide points: Clonotypes are single alpha or beta chains, not paired receptors. RNA-based TCR counts may shift with T cell activation and differentiation. Over 85% of naive TCR sequences appeared only once after error correction, unlike memory subsets.

The V gene's germline CDR1 is SGHVS and CDR2 FNYEAQ. V was clipped by 0 bases and J by 0 bases, with 9 bases between them. This CDR3 region has 16 residues. The chain combines TRBV7-6 with TRBJ1-3; D uncertain. Material: effector memory CD4+ T cells from blood. Specified subset: effector memory, CD45RA- CD27-. The sequence was obtained from a human donor in good health. The DNA for the CDR3 is TGTGCCAGCAGCTTAGCCGGGCCCATCTCTGGAAACACCATATATTTT. It translates to CASSLAGPISGNTIYF.